This entry features one T cell receptor (beta chain) sequence. Its antigen is not identified. Via MiXCR, TCRdb re-called the 5' RACE reads, giving one row per CDR3 protein. The table lists about 260,000 distinct CDR3 sequences, about 7.3% of them singletons. Germline V CDR1 and CDR2: SGHKS, YYEKEE (reference sequence). V was trimmed by 2 bases and J by 2 bases, leaving 12 bases between them. There are 15 residues in the CDR3. The record originates from a study of identical twins. Study-wide results and limits: Whereas memory repertoires showed no such difference, abundant cord blood beta clonotypes carried fewer insertions. Without tracking the same donors, conclusions rested on cross-sectional statistical analysis.

These sequences were also reported in another study, on yellow fever vaccine responses in identical twins.

The sequenced material came from memory (CD45RO+) T cells sorted from blood. V is TRBV5-5 and J is TRBJ2-3; weak D call: TRBD1 (5 bases). The clonotype originates from a woman aged 18-30 years in good health. The CDR3, as DNA: TGTGCCAGCAGCTTCGCAGGACAAGACACAGATACGCAGTATTTT. This encodes CASSFAGQDTDTQYF. The complete variable domain, with remaining parts taken from reference TRBV5-5 and TRBJ2-3, reads DAGVTQSPTHLIKTRGQQVTLRCSPISGHKSVSWYQQVLGQGPQFIFQYYEKEERGRGNFPDRFSARQFPNYSSELNVNALLLGDSALYLCASSFAGQDTDTQYFGPGTRLTVL.